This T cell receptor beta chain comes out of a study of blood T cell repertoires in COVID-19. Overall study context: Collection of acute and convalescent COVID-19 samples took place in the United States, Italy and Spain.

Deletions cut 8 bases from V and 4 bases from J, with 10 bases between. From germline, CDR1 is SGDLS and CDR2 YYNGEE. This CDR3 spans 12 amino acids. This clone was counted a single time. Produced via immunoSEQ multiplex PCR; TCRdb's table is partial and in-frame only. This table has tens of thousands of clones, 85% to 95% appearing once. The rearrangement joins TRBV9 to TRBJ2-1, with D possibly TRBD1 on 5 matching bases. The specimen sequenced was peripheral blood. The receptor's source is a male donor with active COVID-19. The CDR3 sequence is CARTTEYNEQFF. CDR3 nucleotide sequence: TGTGCCAGGACGACAGAGTACAATGAGCAGTTCTTC.